This T cell receptor (beta chain) was observed in a study of blood T cell repertoires in COVID-19. Study-level background: Whether acute or convalescent, the COVID-19 samples came from the United States, Italy and Spain.

Followed longitudinally, the Seattle patients had been enrolled during active infection. In the source study's methods: It was from reference gene primer amplification that nucleated cell counts were estimated. The protocol was immunoSEQ multiplex PCR, while the TCRdb copy is restricted to in-frame clones and leaves out a portion. V and J calls and clone size are as listed in that table; D and trimming were resolved from the DNA. This table holds approximately 90,000 clones, approximately 91% found once. This CDR3 comprises 13 residues. Trimming removed 4 bases at V and 0 bases at J, with 8 bases between. From germline, CDR1 is SQVTM and CDR2 ANQGSEA.

The rearrangement links TRBV29-1 to TRBJ2-3; D is ambiguous. Sequences were obtained from peripheral blood. The clonotype comes from a man in his 60s with COVID-19, enrolled during active disease. CDR3 in DNA: TGCAGCGTTGTAAAAGCTAGCACAGATACGCAGTATTTT. Translation gives CSVVKASTDTQYF.